One and the same sample provided the 17 T cell receptor beta chains below, sequenced in a study of blood T cells in healthy people across ages. A J-beta primer mix and a sample-barcoded 5' primer were used in a second PCR of roughly 6 to 12 cycles. From the 5' RACE reads, TCRdb called clonotypes with MiXCR, one entry per CDR3 protein. Of 580,000 or so distinct CDR3 sequences listed, 47% are singletons. Sequencing was done on a sample of blood. All receptors derive from a man older than 75 in good health.

The chain uses TRBV15 and TRBJ1-6; the D is unclear. CDR1 and CDR2 (germline): LNHNV, YYDKDF (reference sequence). Trimming pared 0 bases from V and 0 bases from J, leaving 6 bases between. The length of the CDR3 is 16 residues. The CDR3 spells CATSRDLGSYNSPLHF. The DNA of the CDR3 is TGTGCCACCAGCAGAGATCTGGGCTCCTATAATTCACCCCTCCACTTT.

V gene TRBV20-1 combines with J gene TRBJ1-5; D gene uncertain. Trimming cost V 0 bases and J 7 bases, with 13 bases left between them. The CDR3 sequence is 14 residues long. Germline V CDR1 and CDR2: DFQATT, SNEGSKA (reference sequence). The CDR3 loop reads CSARDDQSRQPQHF. The CDR3 DNA reads TGCAGTGCTAGAGATGACCAGTCTCGGCAGCCCCAGCATTTT.

The chain carries TRBV20-1 and TRBJ1-2; no definite D call. Germline assignment: CDR1 DFQATT and CDR2 SNEGSKA (reference sequence). This CDR3 is 15 amino acids long. The V end lost 3 bases, the J end lost 4 bases, and 18 bases lay between the germline ends. The CDR3 spells CSASVTPDGTYGYTF. CDR3 in DNA: TGCAGTGCTAGCGTGACACCGGACGGCACCTATGGCTACACCTTC.

This clonotype was detected only a few times. The chain is built from TRBV20-1 and TRBJ1-2; TRBD1 might be the D (5 bases). Trimming stripped 5 bases from V and 7 bases from J, with 11 bases between. The length of the CDR3 is 11 residues. CDR1 DFQATT and CDR2 SNEGSKA come from the germline V gene (reference sequence). As DNA, the CDR3 is TGCAGTGCTCAGGACACCACTGGCTACACCTTC. Translated: CSAQDTTGYTF.

The CDR3 loop reads CASSLTTGAGGLVEQFF. The CDR3, as DNA: TGTGCCAGCAGCTTAACCACAGGAGCGGGGGGGCTGGTTGAGCAGTTCTTC. The chain recombines TRBV11-2 with TRBJ2-1, with 10 positions matching TRBD2. Trimming cost V 2 bases and J 9 bases; bases outside gene matches: 13. This CDR3 contains 17 residues. Germline V lookup: CDR1 SGHAT, CDR2 FQNNGV.

J is TRBJ1-6 and V is TRBV7-9; D is ambiguous. There are 17 residues in the CDR3. V was clipped by 5 bases and J by 0 bases, with 14 bases between them. Per germline, CDR1 SEHNR and CDR2 FQNEAQ (reference sequence). The CDR3 spells CASSPVGSSSYNSPLHF. The CDR3 region has the DNA TGTGCCAGCAGCCCAGTGGGAAGTAGCTCCTATAATTCACCCCTCCACTTT. Complete variable domain (other parts from reference TRBV7-9 and TRBJ1-6): DTGVSQNPRHKITKRGQNVTFRCDPISEHNRLYWYRQTLGQGPEFLTYFQNEAQLEKSRLLSDRFSAERPKGSFSTLEIQRTEQGDSAMYLCASSPVGSSSYNSPLHFGNGTRLTVT.

This clonotype has more than one count but fewer than ten. Possible read error: a much larger clone is one base away. The chain carries TRBV6-5 and TRBJ2-1; D remains unclear. Germline CDR1 MNHEY, CDR2 SVGAGI. Trimming left V 6 bases short and J 5 bases short, with 8 bases between. The CDR3 has 12 amino acids. This CDR3 reads CASRSPNNEQFF. CDR3 nucleotides: TGTGCCAGCAGGTCACCTAACAATGAGCAGTTCTTC.

Worth noting for this clonotype: It may be a read error: a sequence one base away is much more abundant. The CDR3 loop is CASRSSAGVENGQFF. CDR3 DNA: TGTGCCAGCAGGTCTTCAGCGGGAGTAGAGAATGGGCAGTTCTTC. This chain joins TRBV6-6 and TRBJ2-1; 8 positions agree with TRBD2. The germline V gene encodes CDR1 MNHNY and CDR2 SVGAGI (reference sequence). The CDR3 has 15 amino acids.

The gene calls are TRBV7-2 and TRBJ1-2; no firm D call. The germline V and J ends were trimmed by 6 bases and 7 bases, with 12 bases remaining between them. CDR1 and CDR2 (germline): SGHTA, FQGNSA. The CDR3 is 12 amino acids. CDR3 in DNA: TGTGCCAGCAGGCCTTTTTCGGGTGGCTACACCTTC. Its translation is CASRPFSGGYTF.

The chain couples TRBV6-2 or TRBV6-3 to TRBJ2-3, with unresolved D. V was shortened by 8 bases and J by 2 bases, with 8 bases between the two germline ends. The CDR3 spans 12 residues. The germline CDR1 and CDR2 sequences are MNHEY and SVGEGT. The DNA of the CDR3 is TGTGCCAGCGGTGACCCCACAGATACGCAGTATTTT. Its translation is CASGDPTDTQYF.

The chain is built from TRBV7-2 and TRBJ2-3, with 10 positions matching TRBD2. J gave up 0 bases and V 6 bases, and 6 bases lay outside the gene matches. The germline CDR1 and CDR2 sequences are SGHTA and FQGNSA. The length of the CDR3 is 16 residues. In nucleotides, the CDR3 is TGTGCCAGCAGAAACTTAGCGGGGGGTAGCACAGATACGCAGTATTTT. Its translation: CASRNLAGGSTDTQYF. The full variable domain, rest sourced from reference TRBV7-2 and TRBJ2-3, is GAGVSQSPSNKVTEKGKDVELRCDPISGHTALYWYRQSLGQGLEFLIYFQGNSAPDKSGLPSDRFSAERTGGSVSTLTIQRTQQEDSAVYLCASRNLAGGSTDTQYFGPGTRLTVL.

J is TRBJ2-5 and V is TRBV7-2; 10 bases align to TRBD1. Near its end, the DNA agrees better with TRBJ2-1, so the J call may be wrong. Germline V CDR1 and CDR2: SGHTA, FQGNSA. The CDR3 sequence is 15 residues long. The CDR3 sequence: CASSTRQGAGETQFF. The CDR3, as DNA: TGTGCCAGCAGCACAAGACAGGGGGCAGGGGAGACCCAGTTCTTC.

The CDR3 spells CASSSTGENIQYF. CDR3 sequence (DNA): TGTGCCAGCAGTTCGACAGGGGAGAACATTCAGTACTTC. The chain employs TRBV2 and TRBJ2-4; 8 nucleotides line up with TRBD1. The germline V gene has CDR1 SNHLY and CDR2 FYNNEI. The V segment lost 5 bases and the J segment 7 bases; nucleotides outside the gene matches: 4. CDR3 size: 13 residues.

The V call is TRBV3-1, the J call TRBJ2-1; TRBD2 matches 8 bases. Germline V gene lookup returns CDR1 LGHDT and CDR2 YNNKEL (reference sequence). CDR3 size: 16 residues. After removal of 4 bases from V and 8 bases from J, the junction contained 13 bases not matched to a gene. The CDR3 loop is CASSPAPAGGLDEQFF. In nucleotides, the CDR3 is TGTGCCAGCAGCCCCGCCCCGGCGGGAGGCTTGGATGAGCAGTTCTTC.

The chain links TRBV29-1 to TRBJ2-1; D not certain. V dropped 3 bases and J dropped 9 bases, with 12 bases sitting between them. The length of the CDR3 is 12 residues. The germline V gene encodes CDR1 SQVTM and CDR2 ANQGSEA. Here the CDR3 reads CSVDYEWSEQFF. The CDR3 nucleotides are TGCAGCGTTGACTACGAGTGGAGTGAGCAGTTCTTC.

The gene calls are TRBV20-1 and TRBJ1-2; D call uncertain. This CDR3 comprises 13 residues. CDR1 is DFQATT and CDR2 is SNEGSKA in the germline V gene (reference sequence). V was pared by 2 bases and J by 3 bases, with 10 bases between. In nucleotides, the CDR3 is TGCAGTGCTAGAAGGGATGGGGACTATGGCTACACCTTC. This encodes CSARRDGDYGYTF.

The rearrangement uses TRBV5-1 and TRBJ1-2; 8 bases fit TRBD1. The CDR3 is 17 amino acids. V shed 4 bases and J 1 base; nucleotides not matched to a gene: 12. From germline, CDR1 is SGHRS and CDR2 YFSETQ. As DNA, the CDR3 is TGCGCCAGCAGCCGGGGGGACAGGAACAGACTTAACTATGGCTACACCTTC. Its protein product is CASSRGDRNRLNYGYTF.